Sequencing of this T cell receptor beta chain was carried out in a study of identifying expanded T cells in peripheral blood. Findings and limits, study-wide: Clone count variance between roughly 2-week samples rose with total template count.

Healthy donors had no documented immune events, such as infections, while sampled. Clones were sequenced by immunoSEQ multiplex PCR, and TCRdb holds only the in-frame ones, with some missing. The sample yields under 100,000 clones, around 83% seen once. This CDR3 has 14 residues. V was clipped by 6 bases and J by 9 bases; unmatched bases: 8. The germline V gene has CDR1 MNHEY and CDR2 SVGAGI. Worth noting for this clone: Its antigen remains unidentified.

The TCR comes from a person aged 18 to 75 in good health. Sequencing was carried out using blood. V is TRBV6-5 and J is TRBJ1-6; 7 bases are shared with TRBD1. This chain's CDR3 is CASSHGQVGSPLHF. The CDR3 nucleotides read TGTGCCAGCAGCCACGGACAGGTCGGTTCACCCCTCCACTTT.